Below are 25 T cell receptor beta chains sequenced from a single sample in a study of beta chain features in type 1 diabetes. Of the isolated RNA, all was reverse transcribed, and so the sequenced material was expressed TCRB transcripts. TCRdb keeps only in-frame clones here, not all; method: immunoSEQ multiplex PCR. The profile shows about 220,000 clones, approximately 11% of them singletons. The sequenced sample was central memory CD4+ T cells from blood. Source of these receptors: a man aged 18-30 years in good health.

This clone was detected a few times. J is TRBJ2-1 and V is TRBV7-2; 11 positions agree with TRBD2. The J segment lost 9 bases and the V segment lost 0 bases, leaving 7 bases of the junction unmatched. The CDR3 loop spans 16 amino acids. The germline V gene encodes CDR1 SGHTA and CDR2 FQGNSA. CDR3 region: CASSLAQLAGAGEQFF. Here the CDR3 DNA reads TGTGCCAGCAGCTTAGCGCAACTAGCGGGAGCGGGTGAGCAGTTCTTC. Using reference TRBV7-2 and TRBJ2-1 for the parts outside the CDR3, the full variable domain is GAGVSQSPSNKVTEKGKDVELRCDPISGHTALYWYRQSLGQGLEFLIYFQGNSAPDKSGLPSDRFSAERTGGSVSTLTIQRTQQEDSAVYLCASSLAQLAGAGEQFFGPGTRLTVL.

This clone was seen more than once but under ten times. The V call is TRBV30, the J call TRBJ1-1; TRBD1 matches at 7 bases. The CDR3 runs 14 residues. Losses at the gene ends were 8 bases for V and 2 bases for J; bases not matched to a gene: 11. Germline V CDR1 and CDR2: GTSNPN, SVGIG (reference sequence). The CDR3 region has the DNA TGTGCCGGACGGGACAGAAGACTTAACACTGAAGCTTTCTTT. Its translation is CAGRDRRLNTEAFF.

The genes are TRBV25-1 and TRBJ2-7; D perhaps matches TRBD1 (6 bases). Trimming left V 3 bases short and J 0 bases short, with 15 bases between. CDR3 length equals 16 residues. CDR1 and CDR2 (germline): MGHDK, SYGVNS. This CDR3 reads CASSDGNRASSYEQYF. Written as DNA, the CDR3 is TGTGCCAGCAGTGACGGAAACAGGGCCAGCTCCTACGAGCAGTACTTC.

This clone came up a few times. V usage is TRBV30 and J usage is TRBJ2-3; D is perhaps TRBD2 (6 bases). This CDR3 is built from 12 residues. Per the germline V gene, CDR1 is GTSNPN and CDR2 is SVGIG (reference sequence). The CDR3 spells CAVGGGGDTQYF. The CDR3 DNA sequence: TGTGCGGTGGGGGGAGGAGGAGATACGCAGTATTTT.

This clone occurred a few times. The chain is built from TRBV5-1 and TRBJ2-1, with TRBD2 as a possible D gene (5 bases). The CDR3 is 14 amino acids. Germline V lookup: CDR1 SGHRS, CDR2 YFSETQ. Deletions cut 0 bases from V and 6 bases from J, with 10 bases between. Here the CDR3 reads CASSLVRDPNEQFF. As DNA, the CDR3 is TGCGCCAGCAGCTTGGTTCGGGATCCCAATGAGCAGTTCTTC.

In this sample, this clone turned up many times. The V and J genes are TRBV19 and TRBJ2-1, with 9 bases matching TRBD2. The CDR3 spans 14 residues. Trimming cost V 6 bases and J 7 bases; bases outside gene matches: 7. Germline CDR1 and CDR2: LNHDA and SQIVND (reference sequence). CDR3 nucleotides: TGTGCCAGTAGGAAGGGACTAGCTAGTAATGAGCAGTTCTTC. Encoded protein: CASRKGLASNEQFF.

The rearrangement joins TRBV29-1 to TRBJ1-4; D is ambiguous. The CDR3 is 13 residues long. Germline CDR1 is SQVTM and CDR2 is ANQGSEA. Trimming removed 5 bases at V and 6 bases at J, with 13 bases between. CDR3: CSVSWRGDEKLFF. The CDR3 DNA reads TGCAGCGTTTCATGGCGTGGGGATGAAAAACTGTTTTTT.

This clone was seen a handful of times. The CDR3, as DNA: TGTGCCAGCAGCTTAATGGCTCTAGCGGAATACGAGCAGTACTTC. Translated: CASSLMALAEYEQYF. The chain combines TRBV7-2 with TRBJ2-7, with 7 bases lining up with TRBD2. The CDR3 is 15 amino acids. Germline CDR1 SGHTA, CDR2 FQGNSA. V lost 2 bases and J lost 4; bases outside the gene matches: 8.

The chain joins TRBV7-9 to TRBJ2-1; perhaps D is TRBD1 or TRBD2 (5 bases each). CDR3 length: 15 residues. V was pared by 0 bases and J by 9 bases, with 15 bases between. Germline CDR1 and CDR2: SEHNR and FQNEAQ (reference sequence). The DNA for the CDR3 is TGTGCCAGCAGCTTAGCCCAAACCAGGGAGATTGAGCAGTTCTTC. Translated, it gives CASSLAQTREIEQFF.

This clone was observed a few times. This chain links TRBV7-2 with TRBJ2-3; D not certain. Trimming took off 4 bases at V and 2 bases at J, with 13 bases between the two ends. Germline values: CDR1 SGHTA, CDR2 FQGNSA. This CDR3 is built from 15 residues. This chain's CDR3 is CASSSPRLVTDTQYF. The CDR3 DNA follows: TGTGCCAGCAGCTCACCTCGCTTAGTCACAGATACGCAGTATTTT.

This clone showed up just a few times. DNA of the CDR3: TGTGCCATCAAGATCCCGGGACAGGGAGAGACCCAGTACTTC. Its protein is CAIKIPGQGETQYF. The rearrangement links TRBV7-9 to TRBJ2-5; 9 bases map to TRBD1. With 10 bases clipped from V and 4 bases from J, the junction kept 10 bases outside the gene matches. This CDR3 spans 14 amino acids. Germline V gives CDR1 SEHNR, CDR2 FQNEAQ (reference sequence). Variable domain in full (rest from reference TRBV7-9 and TRBJ2-5): DTGVSQNPRHKITKRGQNVTFRCDPISEHNRLYWYRQTLGQGPEFLTYFQNEAQLEKSRLLSDRFSAERPKGSFSTLEIQRTEQGDSAMYLCAIKIPGQGETQYFGPGTRLLVL.

This clone was seen a handful of times. The chain carries TRBV29-1 and TRBJ1-5, with 9 bases matching TRBD1. V trimming: 6 bases; J trimming: 3 bases; junction bases outside the gene matches: 9. Germline V lookup: CDR1 SQVTM, CDR2 ANQGSEA. The CDR3 is 15 amino acids. The CDR3 loop is CSVATGGSDNQPQHF. CDR3 nucleotides: TGCAGCGTAGCGACAGGGGGGAGTGACAATCAGCCCCAGCATTTT.

Only a few counts were recorded for this clone. The chain combines TRBV7-2 with TRBJ2-1; no reliable D call. CDR3 length: 12 residues. Germline CDR1 and CDR2: SGHTA and FQGNSA. The germline V and J ends were trimmed by 2 bases and 15 bases, with 14 bases remaining between them. The CDR3 loop reads CASSLSPPAPFF. CDR3 bases: TGTGCCAGCAGCTTAAGCCCGCCAGCACCGTTCTTC.

The V call is TRBV14, the J call TRBJ2-1; D ambiguous. Germline V CDR1 and CDR2: SGHDN, FVKESK. The V end lost 4 bases, the J end lost 4 bases, and 17 bases lay between the germline ends. The CDR3 totals 16 residues. For the CDR3, the DNA is TGTGCCAGCAGCCTAAGAGAGACGACCCTTTACAATGAGCAGTTCTTC. It yields the protein CASSLRETTLYNEQFF.

This clone was counted between two and nine times. V and J are TRBV28 and TRBJ1-1; D ambiguous. Germline loops: CDR1 MDHEN, CDR2 SYDVKM. Trimming removed 6 bases from V and 5 bases from J, with 13 bases in between. The CDR3 loop spans 13 amino acids. The DNA of the CDR3 is TGTGCCAGCAGAAAGGAGCCGCGGACTGAAGCTTTCTTT. This encodes CASRKEPRTEAFF.

The V gene is TRBV11-2, the J gene TRBJ2-1; 11 bases map to TRBD2. The CDR3 has 17 residues. The trim removed 0 bases at V and 2 bases at J, leaving 3 bases unmatched. CDR1 SGHAT and CDR2 FQNNGV come from the germline V gene. As DNA, the CDR3 is TGTGCCAGCAGCTTAGATCTGACTAGCGGGACCTACAATGAGCAGTTCTTC. This encodes CASSLDLTSGTYNEQFF. The complete variable domain, with remaining parts taken from reference TRBV11-2 and TRBJ2-1, reads EAGVAQSPRYKIIEKRQSVAFWCNPISGHATLYWYQQILGQGPKLLIQFQNNGVVDDSQLPKDRFSAERLKGVDSTLKIQPAKLEDSAVYLCASSLDLTSGTYNEQFFGPGTRLTVL.

V is TRBV9 and J is TRBJ1-3, with unresolved D. Germline assignment: CDR1 SGDLS and CDR2 YYNGEE. CDR3 length: 15 residues. V shed 3 bases and J shed 1 base, with 11 bases lying between them. The CDR3 nucleotides read TGTGCCAGCAGCGCCCGGGCCTTTTCTGGAAACACCATATATTTT. Translating it yields CASSARAFSGNTIYF.

The chain uses TRBV29-1 and TRBJ2-5; 8 bases are shared with TRBD2. This CDR3 region has 12 residues. V lost 8 bases, J lost 4 bases, and 6 bases stayed unmatched. Germline V gene sequence: CDR1 SQVTM, CDR2 ANQGSEA. The CDR3 region has the DNA TGCAGCACCAGGGCGGGAGGAGAGACCCAGTACTTC. Protein product: CSTRAGGETQYF.

This clone has just a few counts. The gene calls are TRBV7-9 and TRBJ2-7; TRBD2 matches 14 bases. Germline V CDR1 and CDR2: SEHNR, FQNEAQ (reference sequence). V was clipped by 1 base and J by 1 base; unmatched bases: 6. The CDR3 sequence is 18 residues long. The CDR3 is CASSLVMTSGRGSYEQYF. CDR3 DNA sequence: TGTGCCAGCAGCTTAGTAATGACTAGCGGGAGGGGTTCCTACGAGCAGTACTTC.

The sample holds a few counts of this clone. A far larger clone lies a single base away; this is likely a read error. The V gene is TRBV29-1, the J gene TRBJ1-5; D remains ambiguous. The CDR3 spans 12 residues. CDR1 SQVTM and CDR2 ANQGSEA come from the germline V gene. CDR3 in amino acids: CSVQQENQHQHF. CDR3 nucleotides: TGCAGCGTTCAACAAGAGAATCAGCACCAGCATTTT.

In its sample, this clone was seen a few times. The rearrangement joins TRBV18 to TRBJ1-2, with D unclear. The germline gives CDR1 KGHSH, CDR2 LQKENI. The V end lost 6 bases, the J end lost 4 bases, and 15 bases lay between the germline ends. CDR3 length equals 14 residues. The CDR3 loop is CASSTTVDPYGYTF. The DNA of the CDR3 is TGTGCCAGCTCCACCACGGTGGATCCCTATGGCTACACCTTC.

The table lists this clone with a few counts. J is TRBJ2-3 and V is TRBV6-5, with D hard to call. The germline V gene has CDR1 MNHEY and CDR2 SVGAGI. Trimming removed 2 bases from V and 2 bases from J, with 5 bases in between. This CDR3 has 13 amino acids. DNA of the CDR3: TGTGCCAGCAGTTACGATTACACAGATACGCAGTATTTT. Protein product: CASSYDYTDTQYF.

The chain recombines TRBV2 with TRBJ2-7; 10 bases agree with TRBD2. Germline CDR1 reads SNHLY; CDR2 reads FYNNEI. V was clipped by 6 bases and J by 4 bases; unmatched bases: 15. This CDR3 contains 17 residues. CDR3 loop: CASRAPGVAGGPYEQYF. The CDR3 bases are TGTGCCAGCAGGGCCCCGGGGGTAGCGGGAGGTCCTTACGAGCAGTACTTC. The variable domain in full, with the rest retrieved from reference TRBV2 and TRBJ2-7, is EPEVTQTPSHQVTQMGQEVILRCVPISNHLYFYWYRQILGQKVEFLVSFYNNEISEKSEIFDDQFSVERPDGSNFTLKIRSTKLEDSAMYFCASRAPGVAGGPYEQYFGPGTRLTVT.

This clone was recorded only once. The chain's CDR3 is CASTLYLAGADTQYF. The CDR3 nucleotides are TGTGCCAGCACCCTATATCTAGCGGGAGCGGATACGCAGTATTTT. The rearrangement uses TRBV7-9 and TRBJ2-3, with 10 bases matching TRBD2. In germline, CDR1 is SEHNR, CDR2 FQNEAQ (reference sequence). With V trimmed by 7 bases and J by 6 bases, 10 bases remained unmatched. The CDR3 is made up of 15 amino acids.

This clone has only a few counts. J is TRBJ1-2 and V is TRBV5-4, with 8 bases aligning to TRBD1. The junction had 7 bases not matched to a gene; V was cut back by 5 bases and J by 4 bases. The CDR3 is 14 residues long. Germline V gene data show CDR1 as SGHNT and CDR2 as YYREEE (reference sequence). The CDR3 DNA follows: TGTGCCAGCAGTCGACCTGACAGGGGCTATGGCTACACCTTC. It translates to CASSRPDRGYGYTF.